These 14 T cell receptor beta chains were all obtained from the same sample, sequenced in a study of T cells in Graves' hyperthyroidism and ophthalmopathy. RNA transcripts were the template for amplifying TCR beta CDR3 regions. The TCR CDR3 was amplified in a first-round RT-PCR using the HTBI primer set. One entry per CDR3 protein, called by TCRdb with MiXCR from the multiplex PCR reads. The sample consists of roughly 500,000 distinct CDR3 sequences, 22% of them appearing once. The sequenced material came from blood. All receptors derive from a woman aged 70-85 years with Graves' ophthalmopathy.

The chain recombines TRBV3-1 with TRBJ2-1; 9 nucleotides match TRBD2. This CDR3 comprises 14 residues. CDR1 and CDR2 (germline): LGHDT, YNNKEL (reference sequence). V dropped 4 bases and J dropped 6; count of bases not matched to a gene: 4. In DNA, the CDR3 is TGTGCCAGCAGCCCACTAGCGGGTCTCAATGAGCAGTTCTTC. Its protein product is CASSPLAGLNEQFF.

This clonotype was seen more than once but under ten times. V gene TRBV12-3 or TRBV12-4 combines with J gene TRBJ2-2, with 12 bases matching TRBD2. The CDR3 is 15 amino acids. The V segment lost 6 bases and the J segment 6 bases; nucleotides outside the gene matches: 5. The CDR3 region is CASSHRLAGAGELFF. CDR3 nucleotide sequence: TGTGCCAGCAGCCACAGACTAGCGGGAGCCGGGGAGCTGTTTTTT.

This clonotype was recorded many times. The V and J genes are TRBV12-3 or TRBV12-4 and TRBJ2-4; 8 bases match TRBD1. Unmatched junction bases numbered 8, after V lost 5 bases and J lost 8 bases. The CDR3 runs to 14 residues. In DNA, the CDR3 is TGTGCCAGCAGTCCTCGACAGGGGAGCGACATTCAGTACTTC. It encodes CASSPRQGSDIQYF.

The gene calls are TRBV12-5 and TRBJ2-5; maybe TRBD1 (6 bases). The CDR3 sequence is 12 residues long. Trimming cost V 6 bases and J 5 bases, with 10 bases left between them. Germline CDR1 reads LGHNT; CDR2 reads FRNRAP. Here the CDR3 reads CASGNRVETQYF. CDR3 in DNA: TGTGCTAGTGGAAACAGGGTGGAGACCCAGTACTTC.

The chain recombines TRBV19 with TRBJ2-2; 8 nucleotides agree with TRBD2. The CDR3 runs to 17 residues. Germline values: CDR1 LNHDA, CDR2 SQIVND (reference sequence). Trimming removed 7 bases from V and 0 bases from J; junction bases left unmatched: 10. The CDR3: CASKGTRSISNTGELFF. As DNA, the CDR3 is TGTGCCAGTAAGGGGACTAGATCAATTTCGAACACCGGGGAGCTGTTTTTT.

This clonotype was observed many times. J is TRBJ2-1 and V is TRBV3-1; 8 bases align to TRBD2. Germline CDR1 is LGHDT and CDR2 is YNNKEL (reference sequence). The CDR3 contains 16 residues. The junction had 7 bases not matched to a gene; V was cut back by 1 base and J by 5 bases. CDR3 nucleotide sequence: TGTGCCAGCAGCCAAGGGTTGGGTAGCGGGAACAATGAGCAGTTCTTC. Translating it yields CASSQGLGSGNNEQFF.

The chain has TRBV29-1 and TRBJ2-1; no clear D gene. This CDR3 comprises 11 residues. The V end was cut by 7 bases, the J end by 6 bases, with 10 bases between. Germline V CDR1 and CDR2: SQVTM, ANQGSEA. The DNA for the CDR3 is TGCAGCGGCGTAACTATCAATGAGCAGTTCTTC. Translation gives CSGVTINEQFF.

The chain links TRBV5-1 to TRBJ1-1, with 7 bases aligning to TRBD1. CDR1 is SGHRS, CDR2 YFSETQ, per germline. Trimming cost V 4 bases and J 1 base; bases outside gene matches: 4. This CDR3 comprises 14 residues. The CDR3 is CASSGGQANTEAFF. The CDR3 bases are TGCGCCAGCAGCGGTGGACAGGCGAACACTGAAGCTTTCTTT.

This clonotype was counted only a few times. The rearrangement links TRBV28 to TRBJ2-5, with D perhaps TRBD1 or TRBD2 (6 bases each). This CDR3 is built from 16 residues. Germline V gives CDR1 MDHEN, CDR2 SYDVKM. Trimming took off 7 bases at V and 3 bases at J, with 21 bases between the two ends. CDR3 in DNA: TGTGCCAGCAACGGGCCCCGAGGGGGGACCAAAGAGACCCAGTACTTC. Translation: CASNGPRGGTKETQYF.

The gene calls are TRBV28 and TRBJ2-2; perhaps TRBD2 as D (5 bases). Trimming took 7 bases from V and 4 from J, leaving 13 bases between them. Germline CDR1 reads MDHEN; CDR2 reads SYDVKM. This CDR3 is 14 amino acids long. This CDR3 is CASKVRGLTGELFF. The CDR3 DNA reads TGTGCCAGCAAAGTACGCGGGCTCACCGGGGAGCTGTTTTTT.

This clonotype came up many times. The gene calls are TRBV7-2 and TRBJ2-5, with 9 bases that match TRBD1. Germline assignment: CDR1 SGHTA and CDR2 FQGNSA. Losses at the gene ends were 5 bases for V and 4 bases for J; bases not matched to a gene: 5. This CDR3 spans 14 amino acids. The CDR3 DNA reads as TGTGCCAGCAGCCTCGGGACAGGGAGAGAGACCCAGTACTTC. Translated: CASSLGTGRETQYF.

This clonotype was picked up many times. The gene calls are TRBV7-3 and TRBJ2-1; TRBD2 agrees at 7 bases. The CDR3 spans 14 residues. J lost 8 bases, V lost 4 bases, and 8 bases had no gene match. Germline V gene lookup returns CDR1 SGHTA and CDR2 FQGTGA. CDR3 sequence reads: CASSSDGTIDEQFF. CDR3 in DNA: TGTGCCAGCAGCTCTGACGGGACTATTGATGAGCAGTTCTTC.

J is TRBJ2-1 and V is TRBV7-9; D possibly matches TRBD1 or TRBD2 (6 bases each). There are 14 residues in the CDR3. V dropped 2 bases and J dropped 8 bases, with 13 bases sitting between them. Germline V gene lookup returns CDR1 SEHNR and CDR2 FQNEAQ (reference sequence). The CDR3 region is CASSLTGAVYEQFF. CDR3 in DNA: TGTGCCAGCAGCTTAACGGGGGCGGTCTATGAGCAGTTCTTC.

In this sample, this clonotype turned up a few times. The chain recombines TRBV5-1 with TRBJ2-5; 7 nucleotides agree with TRBD2. Germline assignment: CDR1 SGHRS and CDR2 YFSETQ. The CDR3 extends over 14 amino acids. The V segment lost 5 bases and the J segment 1 base; nucleotides outside the gene matches: 5. As DNA, the CDR3 is TGCGCCAGCAGTGCGGGAGACCCCCAAGAGACCCAGTACTTC. Protein product: CASSAGDPQETQYF.